A single sample gave rise to the 32 T cell receptor beta chains below, sequenced in a study of T cells expressing NK-cell markers. For each CDR3 protein, TCRdb gives one entry from its re-call of the 5' RACE reads, without DNA. This sample's table reports 300,000 to 500,000 distinct CDR3 sequences. Sample: blood T cells: a sorted CD56 or NKG2C T cell subset, CD4+ or CD8+ T cells, or bulk PBMC T cells (not recorded which). Source of these receptors: a woman between 50 and 59 years old in good health.

The chain uses TRBV4-1 and TRBJ2-1; TCRdb's D call, TRBD2, is unchecked because there is no DNA. CDR1 and CDR2 (germline): MGHRA, YSYEKL. The length of the CDR3 is 21 residues. The CDR3 loop is CASSQERKRASGSGSYNEQFF.

The chain employs TRBV27 and TRBJ1-2; TCRdb gives TRBD1 as the D gene, but with no DNA this cannot be confirmed. The CDR3 sequence is 14 residues long. CDR1 and CDR2 (germline): MNHEY, SMNVEV (reference sequence). CDR3 in amino acids: CASRDTGAGDGYTF.

The V call is TRBV7-2, the J call TRBJ2-1; there is no DNA to check the TCRdb D call of TRBD1. Germline V CDR1 and CDR2: SGHTA, FQGNSA. CDR3 size: 14 residues. The chain's CDR3 is CASSLDRTYNEQFF.

V and J are TRBV5-1 and TRBJ2-1; TCRdb outputs TRBD1, but without DNA this stays unchecked. The germline gives CDR1 SGHRS, CDR2 YFSETQ. The CDR3 is 17 residues long. CDR3 in amino acids: CASSQTGGRTYQDEQFF.

This chain's CDR3 is CASKGSGVDEQYF. This chain joins TRBV2 and TRBJ2-7; TCRdb's D call, TRBD2, is unchecked because there is no DNA. The CDR3 loop spans 13 amino acids. Germline V gives CDR1 SNHLY, CDR2 FYNNEI.

The J gene is TRBJ2-3, the V gene TRBV11-2; the TCRdb call, TRBD1, lacks DNA for checking. The CDR3 is made up of 14 amino acids. CDR1 and CDR2 (germline): SGHAT, FQNNGV. CDR3 sequence: CASSIGQETDTQYF.

The chain combines TRBV6-5 with TRBJ2-1; the D call of TRBD2 rests on TCRdb alone, since no DNA is present to check it. Germline lookup yields CDR1 MNHEY and CDR2 SVGAGI. This CDR3 is built from 15 residues. CDR3 loop: CASSGTSGSRNEQFF.

This rearrangement joins TRBV20-1 to TRBJ2-7. This CDR3 comprises 13 residues. Germline V CDR1 and CDR2: DFQATT, SNEGSKA (reference sequence). The chain's CDR3 is CSARGAGTYEQYF.

This chain connects TRBV12-3 or TRBV12-4 to TRBJ1-2. The CDR3 loop spans 13 amino acids. CDR3 amino acids: CASSSTDGYGYTF.

The chain carries TRBV4-1 and TRBJ1-6; TCRdb gives TRBD1 as the D gene, but with no DNA this cannot be confirmed. This CDR3 comprises 19 residues. The germline gives CDR1 MGHRA, CDR2 YSYEKL. The CDR3 spells CASSQDTRQGVSYNSPLHF.

The chain links TRBV3-1 to TRBJ1-1. Germline loops: CDR1 LGHDT, CDR2 YNNKEL (reference sequence). This CDR3 contains 14 residues. CDR3 region: CASSQLWANTEAFF.

V usage is TRBV20-1 and J usage is TRBJ2-1; TCRdb proposes TRBD2, but this gene call is untestable without DNA. This CDR3 has 15 residues. Germline loops: CDR1 DFQATT, CDR2 SNEGSKA (reference sequence). CDR3 in amino acids: CSARDPSGRALEQFF.

The chain links TRBV7-9 to TRBJ2-7; TCRdb picks TRBD1, but there is no DNA to check that call. Per germline, CDR1 SEHNR and CDR2 FQNEAQ (reference sequence). CDR3 length: 15 residues. The CDR3 protein is CASSLEGARSYEQYF.

The CDR3 protein is CSVDRDRGASGELFF. V and J are TRBV29-1 and TRBJ2-2; the D call from TCRdb, TRBD1, cannot be confirmed without DNA. Germline V gives CDR1 SQVTM, CDR2 ANQGSEA. The CDR3 covers 15 residues.

The gene calls are TRBV11-2 and TRBJ2-7; TCRdb designates TRBD2, a call that cannot be tested without DNA. Germline V CDR1 and CDR2: SGHAT, FQNNGV. This CDR3 contains 17 residues. CDR3 sequence: CASSPRWGLAGKNEQYF.

The genes are TRBV20-1 and TRBJ1-4; the TCRdb call, TRBD1, lacks DNA for checking. The CDR3 runs 14 residues. Germline CDR1 and CDR2: DFQATT and SNEGSKA (reference sequence). This chain's CDR3 is CSARQGQGQEKLFF.

The CDR3 reads CASSFYGQGKLEEQYF. V and J are TRBV5-1 and TRBJ2-7; the TCRdb call, TRBD1, lacks DNA for checking. Germline-derived CDR1 and CDR2 are SGHRS and YFSETQ. The CDR3 runs to 16 residues.

The chain uses TRBV20-1 and TRBJ2-7; lacking DNA, the TRBD2 call made by TCRdb goes unchecked. The CDR3 totals 13 residues. Germline loops: CDR1 DFQATT, CDR2 SNEGSKA (reference sequence). The CDR3 sequence is CSASPLTPYEQYF.

V is TRBV30 and J is TRBJ2-5; there is no DNA to check the TCRdb D call of TRBD1. The CDR3 is 12 residues long. Germline V gives CDR1 GTSNPN, CDR2 SVGIG (reference sequence). CDR3 protein: CAWKGDRETQYF.

The V and J genes are TRBV7-9 and TRBJ1-1. Germline CDR1 reads SEHNR; CDR2 reads FQNEAQ (reference sequence). This CDR3 is 14 amino acids long. CDR3 protein: CASSLKGWDTEAFF.

V gene TRBV6-2 or TRBV6-3 combines with J gene TRBJ2-1; TCRdb proposes TRBD1, but this gene call is untestable without DNA. CDR1 and CDR2 (germline): MNHEY, SVGEGT. This CDR3 is built from 11 residues. The CDR3 here is CASRHRGIEFF.

The gene calls are TRBV7-9 and TRBJ2-1; TCRdb selects TRBD1, and the lack of DNA leaves this call unchecked. The CDR3 runs to 14 residues. Germline values: CDR1 SEHNR, CDR2 FQNEAQ (reference sequence). The CDR3 here is CASNSPRGAYEQFF.

This chain links TRBV11-3 with TRBJ2-5; TCRdb's D call of TRBD2 is untestable without DNA. CDR3 length: 18 amino acids. CDR1 SGHNT and CDR2 YENEEA come from the germline V gene. Here the CDR3 reads CASSLVGRRRTKEETQYF.

The chain carries TRBV13 and TRBJ2-7; the D call of TRBD1 rests on TCRdb alone, since no DNA is present to check it. CDR1 and CDR2 from the germline V gene are PRHDT and FYEKMQ (reference sequence). The CDR3 has 16 residues. CDR3: CASKDRDDTTIYEQYF.

V gene TRBV11-2 combines with J gene TRBJ2-7; TCRdb selects TRBD1, and the lack of DNA leaves this call unchecked. The CDR3 covers 14 residues. Germline-derived CDR1 and CDR2 are SGHAT and FQNNGV. CDR3 amino acids: CASSLGGRPDEQYF.

V and J are TRBV7-2 and TRBJ2-7; with no DNA, the TCRdb D assignment of TRBD2 cannot be verified. This CDR3 has 15 amino acids. Germline V gene data show CDR1 as SGHTA and CDR2 as FQGNSA. The CDR3 reads CASSRGIGDSYEQYF.

CDR3 in amino acids: CASSQGMWTGELFF. The chain links TRBV14 to TRBJ2-2. Germline V lookup: CDR1 SGHDN, CDR2 FVKESK. CDR3 length equals 14 residues. Full variable domain (rest looked up from reference TRBV14 and TRBJ2-2): EAGVTQFPSHSVIEKGQTVTLRCDPISGHDNLYWYRRVMGKEIKFLLHFVKESKQDESGMPNNRFLAERTGGTYSTLKVQPAELEDSGVYFCASSQGMWTGELFFGEGSRLTVL.

The chain carries TRBV18 and TRBJ2-3. This CDR3 comprises 14 residues. Germline values: CDR1 KGHSH, CDR2 LQKENI. CDR3 region: CASSPMRSTDTQYF.

The V and J genes are TRBV7-9 and TRBJ2-1; TCRdb returns TRBD2, unconfirmable since there is no DNA. Germline values: CDR1 SEHNR, CDR2 FQNEAQ (reference sequence). The CDR3 is 14 residues long. CDR3 sequence reads: CASAGLAGENEQFF. The full variable domain, rest sourced from reference TRBV7-9 and TRBJ2-1, is DTGVSQNPRHKITKRGQNVTFRCDPISEHNRLYWYRQTLGQGPEFLTYFQNEAQLEKSRLLSDRFSAERPKGSFSTLEIQRTEQGDSAMYLCASAGLAGENEQFFGPGTRLTVL.

The V and J genes are TRBV5-1 and TRBJ1-1; TCRdb indicates TRBD1, and absent DNA this call remains unverified. This CDR3 is 14 amino acids long. Germline assignment: CDR1 SGHRS and CDR2 YFSETQ. The CDR3: CASSFGGSNTEAFF.

The V gene is TRBV12-3 or TRBV12-4, the J gene TRBJ1-5; there is no DNA to check the TCRdb D call of TRBD1. This CDR3 spans 16 amino acids. CDR3 residues: CASSLIGTPLGQPQHF.

J is TRBJ2-5 and V is TRBV12-3 or TRBV12-4; lacking DNA, the TRBD2 call made by TCRdb goes unchecked. CDR3 length: 17 residues. The CDR3 region is CASSLVVGGRVSETQYF.